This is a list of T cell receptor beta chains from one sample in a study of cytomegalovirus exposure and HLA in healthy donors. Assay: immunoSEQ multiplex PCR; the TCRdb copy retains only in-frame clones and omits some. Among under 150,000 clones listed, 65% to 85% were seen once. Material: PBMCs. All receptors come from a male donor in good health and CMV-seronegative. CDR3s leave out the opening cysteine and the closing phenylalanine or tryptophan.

CDR3aa: ASSSGVESYEQY
j_gene: TRBJ2-7
v_gene: TRBV6-1

CDR3aa: ASSPRGRGSEAF
j_gene: TRBJ1-1
v_gene: TRBV7-8

CDR3aa: ASREPPSSGELF
j_gene: TRBJ2-2
v_gene: TRBV6-5

CDR3aa: SVVREYEQY
j_gene: TRBJ2-7
v_gene: TRBV29-1

CDR3aa: ASSRPLHDYYNEQF
j_gene: TRBJ2-1
v_gene: TRBV19

CDR3aa: ASSLGQGSGAF
j_gene: TRBJ1-1
v_gene: TRBV5-4

CDR3aa: ASGRGDSQETQY
j_gene: TRBJ2-5
v_gene: TRBV27

CDR3aa: ARSLGVSGGSTYEQY
j_gene: TRBJ2-7
v_gene: TRBV5-3

CDR3aa: ASSNSVRGALKASEQF
j_gene: TRBJ2-1
v_gene: TRBV7-2

CDR3aa: AWTQNRGSNYGYT
j_gene: TRBJ1-2
v_gene: TRBV30

CDR3aa: ASSLVASGSLSYEQY
j_gene: TRBJ2-7
v_gene: TRBV5-6

CDR3aa: ASSQDWPTEAF
j_gene: TRBJ1-1
v_gene: TRBV4-3

CDR3aa: ASSLAPPREGYT
j_gene: TRBJ1-2
v_gene: TRBV28

CDR3aa: AISAGQNSNQPQH
j_gene: TRBJ1-5
v_gene: TRBV10-3

CDR3aa: SVEHPGQPQH
j_gene: TRBJ1-5
v_gene: TRBV29-1

CDR3aa: ASRSDRGTWEQY
j_gene: TRBJ2-7
v_gene: TRBV7-8